The 13 T cell receptor beta chains below all came from one sample that was sequenced in a study of radiation and T cells in renal cell carcinoma. Sequencing used immunoSEQ multiplex PCR; TCRdb keeps in-frame clones, though not all of them. The sample yields some 97,000 clones, roughly 82% seen once. As for time point: blood 4 weeks post-SBRT, at nephrectomy. Treatment of the sample: 15 Gy SBRT to primary tumor, nephrectomy 4 weeks later. The sequencing used blood, collected from a patient whose treatment included radiotherapy and nephrectomy. These receptors all come from a man between 60 and 75 years old with renal cell carcinoma.

This rearrangement joins TRBV7-6 to TRBJ1-5; D ambiguous. Germline V gene data show CDR1 as SGHVS and CDR2 as FNYEAQ. The V gene lost 11 bases and the J gene lost 3 bases, with 23 bases spanning the gap. The CDR3 is 16 residues long. CDR3: CASTSSKGRDNQPQHF. CDR3 coding DNA: TGTGCCTCTACGTCCTCCAAAGGACGGGACAATCAGCCCCAGCATTTT.

This chain connects TRBV7-9 to TRBJ2-4, with TRBD2 matching over 12 bases. Germline loops: CDR1 SEHNR, CDR2 FQNEAQ (reference sequence). J lost 4 bases, V lost 5 bases, and 6 bases had no gene match. The CDR3 consists of 16 residues. The chain's CDR3 is CASSPRTSGTKNIQYF. In nucleotides, the CDR3 is TGTGCCAGCAGCCCTAGGACTAGCGGGACAAAAAACATTCAGTACTTC.

V and J are TRBV19 and TRBJ1-1; 11 positions agree with TRBD1. The CDR3 has 14 amino acids. V lost 10 bases and J lost 4; bases outside the gene matches: 8. CDR1 and CDR2 from the germline V gene are LNHDA and SQIVND (reference sequence). The CDR3 sequence: CATTEDRGLTEAFF. The CDR3 nucleotides read TGTGCCACAACCGAGGACAGGGGGCTCACTGAAGCTTTCTTT.

With regard to this clone: Sequence at one end of the junction differs from germline and may be a read error. This chain connects TRBV5-4 to TRBJ1-4; D perhaps matches TRBD1 (6 bases). The CDR3 has 18 residues. Germline values: CDR1 SGHNT, CDR2 YYREEE (reference sequence). The CDR3 protein is CASSEKRAWGTTYEKLFF. For the CDR3, the DNA is TGTGCCAGCAGCGAAAAAAGAGCGTGGGGGACAACTTATGAAAAACTGTTTTTT.

This chain links TRBV28 with TRBJ1-1; D is possibly TRBD1 (6 bases). CDR3 length equals 14 residues. The V and J ends lost 6 bases and 1 base respectively, with 12 bases between them. Germline V gene lookup returns CDR1 MDHEN and CDR2 SYDVKM. This chain's CDR3 is CASRAHRENTEAFF. The CDR3 bases are TGTGCCAGCAGGGCCCACAGGGAGAACACTGAAGCTTTCTTT.

In its sample, this clone was seen a few times. J is TRBJ1-2 and V is TRBV14, with 8 bases lining up with TRBD1. This CDR3 contains 14 residues. The ends lost 5 bases at V and 6 bases at J; junction bases unmatched: 8. Germline V lookup: CDR1 SGHDN, CDR2 FVKESK. The DNA for the CDR3 is TGTGCCAGCAGCAAACGGGACAGGAGTAATGGCTACACCTTC. Translating gives CASSKRDRSNGYTF.

This clone was seen many times. V usage is TRBV25-1 and J usage is TRBJ2-2; 9 nucleotides match TRBD2. The length of the CDR3 is 15 residues. V was clipped by 4 bases and J by 3 bases; unmatched bases: 3. Germline V gives CDR1 MGHDK, CDR2 SYGVNS. CDR3 in DNA: TGTGCCAGCAGTGGCCTAGCGGGATACACCGGGGAGCTGTTTTTT. It is translated as CASSGLAGYTGELFF.

The chain recombines TRBV19 with TRBJ2-5; 11 bases fit TRBD2. CDR1 is LNHDA and CDR2 is SQIVND in the germline V gene (reference sequence). This CDR3 is built from 17 residues. Germline trimming cut 4 bases from V and 2 bases from J; bases unmatched to any gene: 9. CDR3 protein: CASSTLGGTSGQETQYF. CDR3 nucleotides: TGTGCCAGTAGTACCCTTGGGGGGACTAGCGGACAAGAGACCCAGTACTTC.

The CDR3 nucleotides read TGCGCCAGCAGCCCTCCCTCCTACGAGCAGTACTTC. Amino acids: CASSPPSYEQYF. This rearrangement joins TRBV4-1 to TRBJ2-7, with no clear D. The CDR3 has 12 residues. The germline gives CDR1 MGHRA, CDR2 YSYEKL. The V end lost 4 bases, the J end lost 0 bases, and 4 bases lay between the germline ends.

This chain connects TRBV6-1 to TRBJ2-7; maybe TRBD2 (5 bases). The V gene's germline CDR1 is MNHNS and CDR2 SASEGT. The CDR3 sequence is 14 residues long. With 3 bases removed from V and 9 bases from J, the gap between germline ends came to 18 bases. The CDR3 DNA reads as TGTGCCAGCAGTGAGGTGGAGGCAGCAAGGGTGCAGTACTTC. Encoded protein: CASSEVEAARVQYF.

This chain joins TRBV7-9 and TRBJ2-2; D gene ambiguous. The CDR3 is 13 residues long. V was trimmed by 0 bases and J by 7 bases, leaving 6 bases between them. The germline gives CDR1 SEHNR, CDR2 FQNEAQ (reference sequence). The CDR3 DNA reads TGTGCCAGCAGCTTAGCTGGATTCGGGGAGCTGTTTTTT. This codes for CASSLAGFGELFF.

The chain uses TRBV5-1 and TRBJ1-4, with 10 bases matching TRBD1. Trimming took 0 bases from V and 6 from J; bases not matched to a gene: 5. Germline lookup yields CDR1 SGHRS and CDR2 YFSETQ. CDR3 length: 16 amino acids. The CDR3 sequence: CASSLAVGTGDEKLFF. The CDR3 DNA reads TGCGCCAGCAGCTTGGCGGTCGGGACAGGGGATGAAAAACTGTTTTTT. Full variable domain (outside the CDR3, taken from reference TRBV5-1 and TRBJ1-4): KAGVTQTPRYLIKTRGQQVTLSCSPISGHRSVSWYQQTPGQGLQFLFEYFSETQRNKGNFPGRFSGRQFSNSRSEMNVSTLELGDSALYLCASSLAVGTGDEKLFFGSGTQLSVL.

This rearrangement joins TRBV28 to TRBJ1-2, with D hard to call. Germline assignment: CDR1 MDHEN and CDR2 SYDVKM. V dropped 6 bases and J dropped 4 bases, with 18 bases sitting between them. The CDR3 length is 15 residues. The DNA for the CDR3 is TGTGCCAGCAGAGTTCCCAGAGGGAATTTCTATGGCTACACCTTC. Its translation is CASRVPRGNFYGYTF.